The sequence of this TCR beta chain was determined in a study of blood T cell repertoires in COVID-19. The CDR3 totals 13 residues. CDR1 and CDR2 (germline): KGHDR, SFDVKD. Trimming removed 9 bases at V and 3 bases at J, with 11 bases between. Original processing methods: Amplified reference gene primers provided the basis for estimating nucleated cell counts. Using immunoSEQ multiplex PCR, the repertoire was profiled, and TCRdb retains in-frame clones only, with some absent. V and J calls plus clone size are reproduced from that table; the DNA served to infer D and trimming. Of 65,000 or so clones listed, approximately 88% are singletons.

The clonotype was recovered from a man aged 30 to 45 with COVID-19, enrolled during active disease. Sequenced material: peripheral blood. This chain links TRBV24-1 with TRBJ1-5, with a tentative D call TRBD1 (6 bases). CDR3 residues: CATADRFNQPQHF. The CDR3 nucleotides are TGTGCCACCGCTGACAGGTTCAATCAGCCCCAGCATTTT.